This paragraph reports one TCR beta chain. Its target is unknown. This sample was taken from a study of T cells in Graves' hyperthyroidism and ophthalmopathy. Study-level background: Prior to any treatment, at the point of initial diagnosis, peripheral blood was collected. Study observations and caveats: Ophthalmopathy prediction by the model preceded onset by a median approximately 6.9 months. In the blood, most expanded thyroid clonotypes above 0.001 appeared as well.

The PBMCs had their origin in 10 ml of fresh peripheral blood. The CDR3 has 13 residues. The V end was cut by 0 bases, the J end by 6 bases, with 5 bases between. Germline V gene data show CDR1 as LNHNV and CDR2 as YYDKDF (reference sequence). Amplified TCR beta CDR3 regions came from RNA transcripts. When the TCR CDR3 underwent first-round RT-PCR, the HTBI primer set was used. TCRdb called the multiplex PCR reads again in MiXCR, with one record for every CDR3 protein. The profile shows fewer than 500,000 distinct CDR3 sequences, 14% of them singletons. This sequence joins TRBV15 and TRBJ1-4; no clear D gene. Sequenced material: blood. The origin of this receptor is a woman in her twenties or thirties with Graves' ophthalmopathy. This CDR3 reads CATSREMYEKLFF. CDR3 in DNA: TGTGCCACCAGCAGAGAAATGTATGAAAAACTGTTTTTT.